The clone carrying this T cell receptor beta chain was counted at least ten times. What it binds is not known. Each CDR3 protein gets one entry after TCRdb re-called the multiplex PCR reads with MiXCR. The profile covers about 140,000 distinct CDR3 sequences, with approximately 20% appearing a single time and under 3% taken by the ten largest. This specimen comes from a study of breast tumors, draining lymph nodes, adjacent tissues. Findings of the study overall: Tumor repertoires ranked between lymph nodes and nontumor tissue in diversity, with V and J gene preferences.

The germline V gene has CDR1 SEHNR and CDR2 FQNEAQ (reference sequence). The CDR3 covers 14 residues. Trimming removed 1 base from V and 4 bases from J, with 11 bases in between. Breast cancer patients provided tissue from their axillary draining lymph nodes. The sequencing sample was made of axillary lymph node tissue. The origin of this receptor is a female donor with breast cancer. Some clones in this sample may be carry-over from other donors' samples. The genes are TRBV7-9 and TRBJ2-7; possible D gene TRBD1, 6 bases. The CDR3 here is CASSLGQASYEQYF. The CDR3 DNA follows: TGTGCCAGCAGCTTAGGACAGGCCAGTTACGAGCAGTACTTC.